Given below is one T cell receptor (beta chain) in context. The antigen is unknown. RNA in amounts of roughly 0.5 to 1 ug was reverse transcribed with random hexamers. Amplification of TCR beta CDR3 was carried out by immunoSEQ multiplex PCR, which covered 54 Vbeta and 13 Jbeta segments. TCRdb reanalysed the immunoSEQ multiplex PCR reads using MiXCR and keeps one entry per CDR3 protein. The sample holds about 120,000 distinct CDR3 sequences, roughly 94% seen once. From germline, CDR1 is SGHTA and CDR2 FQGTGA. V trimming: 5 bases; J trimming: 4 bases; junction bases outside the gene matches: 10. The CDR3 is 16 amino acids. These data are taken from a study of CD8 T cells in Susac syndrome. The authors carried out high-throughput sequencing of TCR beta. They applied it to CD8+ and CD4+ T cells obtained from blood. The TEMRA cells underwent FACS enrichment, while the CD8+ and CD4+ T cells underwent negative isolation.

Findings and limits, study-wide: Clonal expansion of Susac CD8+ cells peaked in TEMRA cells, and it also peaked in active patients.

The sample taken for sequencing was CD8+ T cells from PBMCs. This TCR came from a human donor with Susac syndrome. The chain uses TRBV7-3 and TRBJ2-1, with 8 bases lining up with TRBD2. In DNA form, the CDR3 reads TGTGCCAGCAGCGCCGAAGCGGGGGCCGGGTACAATGAGCAGTTCTTC. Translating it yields CASSAEAGAGYNEQFF.